The 32 T cell receptor beta chains in this list originate from one sample, sequenced in a study of beta chain features in type 1 diabetes. What was sequenced were expressed TCRB transcripts, since all of the isolated RNA had been reverse transcribed. Libraries were prepared by immunoSEQ multiplex PCR; TCRdb keeps only in-frame clonotypes and omits some of them. The sample holds 350,000 to 450,000 clones, roughly 16% seen once. Sequenced: naive CD4+ T cells from blood. The receptors shown here come from a woman in her late teens or twenties in good health.

The V and J genes are TRBV7-9 and TRBJ1-4, with D unresolved. There are 14 residues in the CDR3. V gave up 5 bases and J gave up 7 bases, with 14 bases separating them. Germline V lookup: CDR1 SEHNR, CDR2 FQNEAQ (reference sequence). The CDR3: CASSTDRGSEKLFF. The DNA for the CDR3 is TGTGCCAGCAGCACCGACCGAGGATCTGAAAAACTGTTTTTT.

This clone has just a few counts. The V call is TRBV7-2, the J call TRBJ2-1, with 10 bases fitting TRBD2. Germline values: CDR1 SGHTA, CDR2 FQGNSA. Trimming removed 3 bases from V and 9 bases from J; junction bases left unmatched: 8. The CDR3 sequence is 15 residues long. The CDR3 nucleotides read TGTGCCAGCAGCTTGTTTGCTAGCGGGAGTAGTGAGCAGTTCTTC. Translating it yields CASSLFASGSSEQFF.

This clone was seen a few times. The V call is TRBV28, the J call TRBJ2-5; D not resolved. V was trimmed by 7 bases and J by 9 bases, leaving 12 bases between them. The CDR3 loop spans 11 amino acids. From germline, CDR1 is MDHEN and CDR2 SYDVKM. The CDR3 DNA is TGTGCCAGCACCCCGGGTGGAGCCCAGTACTTC. This encodes CASTPGGAQYF.

This clone appeared a few times. The J gene is TRBJ2-3, the V gene TRBV28; TRBD2 matches 12 bases. V lost 5 bases and J lost 4; bases outside the gene matches: 4. The V gene's germline CDR1 is MDHEN and CDR2 SYDVKM. The CDR3 runs 15 residues. Written as DNA, the CDR3 is TGTGCCAGCAGTCCGACTAGCGGGAGATCAGATACGCAGTATTTT. Protein: CASSPTSGRSDTQYF.

This clone was seen more than once but under ten times. The chain combines TRBV9 with TRBJ2-3; maybe TRBD1 (5 bases). Germline CDR1 SGDLS, CDR2 YYNGEE. V lost 0 bases, J lost 1 base, and 15 bases lay in between. This CDR3 has 17 amino acids. The CDR3 sequence is CASSVGGRGPRTDTQYF. The DNA for the CDR3 is TGTGCCAGCAGCGTAGGGGGTAGGGGCCCTCGCACAGATACGCAGTATTTT.

This clone was detected only a few times. The V call is TRBV6-5, the J call TRBJ1-1; D remains ambiguous. V lost 6 bases and J 1 base, leaving 12 bases between the germline ends. Germline values: CDR1 MNHEY, CDR2 SVGAGI. This CDR3 region has 14 residues. The CDR3 sequence is CASRAIARNTEAFF. The CDR3 DNA sequence: TGTGCCAGCAGAGCGATCGCGCGGAACACTGAAGCTTTCTTT.

This clone turned up a few times. This chain's CDR3 is CASSTWTGSDTDTQYF. The CDR3 bases are TGCGCCAGCAGCACCTGGACAGGGAGCGATACAGATACGCAGTATTTT. The rearrangement uses TRBV5-1 and TRBJ2-3; 8 bases are a match to TRBD1. Losses at the gene ends were 4 bases for V and 3 bases for J; bases not matched to a gene: 10. The CDR3 contains 16 residues. The germline gives CDR1 SGHRS, CDR2 YFSETQ.

This clone was seen only a few times. V is TRBV30 and J is TRBJ1-1, with unresolved D. Between the trimmed V and J ends, which lost 5 bases and 5 bases, there was a span of 9 bases. Germline V lookup: CDR1 GTSNPN, CDR2 SVGIG (reference sequence). The CDR3 sequence is 11 residues long. The CDR3 sequence is CAWGGRTEAFF. The CDR3 bases are TGTGCCTGGGGTGGGCGGACTGAAGCTTTCTTT. Complete variable domain (other parts from reference TRBV30 and TRBJ1-1): SQTIHQWPATLVQPVGSPLSLECTVEGTSNPNLYWYRQAAGRGLQLLFYSVGIGQISSEVPQNLSASRPQDRQFILSSKKLLLSDSGFYLCAWGGRTEAFFGQGTRLTVV.

The rearrangement joins TRBV28 to TRBJ1-2; 7 bases are a match to TRBD1. V dropped 3 bases and J dropped 4; count of bases not matched to a gene: 8. The CDR3 is made up of 15 amino acids. CDR1 and CDR2 from the germline V gene are MDHEN and SYDVKM. CDR3 DNA: TGTGCCAGCAGTTTCCCCGGACAGGAGCGCTATGGCTACACCTTC. The encoded protein is CASSFPGQERYGYTF.

The rearrangement uses TRBV13 and TRBJ1-5; tentative D call: TRBD1 (5 bases). From germline, CDR1 is PRHDT and CDR2 FYEKMQ (reference sequence). This CDR3 contains 12 residues. The V and J ends lost 3 bases and 5 bases respectively, with 5 bases between them. The CDR3 protein is CASSFRDQPQHF. The CDR3 DNA follows: TGTGCCAGCAGCTTCAGGGATCAGCCCCAGCATTTT.

This rearrangement joins TRBV2 to TRBJ2-7, with 7 bases identical to TRBD2. Germline CDR1 is SNHLY and CDR2 is FYNNEI. The CDR3 consists of 14 residues. V lost 7 bases to trimming and J lost 6 bases; unmatched junction nucleotides: 12. The CDR3 sequence: CASTKGEGAGEQYF. Here the CDR3 DNA reads TGTGCCAGCACGAAAGGGGAGGGAGCGGGCGAGCAGTACTTC.

This clone appeared a single time. CDR3 nucleotides: TGTGCCAGCAGCGTAGGAGGGTACAGCTCCTACGAGCAGTACTTC. Translated, it gives CASSVGGYSSYEQYF. The gene calls are TRBV9 and TRBJ2-7; D is perhaps TRBD2 (5 bases). Trimming removed 0 bases from V and 0 bases from J, with 10 bases in between. The germline gives CDR1 SGDLS, CDR2 YYNGEE. The CDR3 runs to 15 residues.

This clone was seen only a few times. The gene calls are TRBV6-6 and TRBJ2-5, with D possibly matching TRBD1 (6 bases). The CDR3 is made up of 14 amino acids. V was clipped by 4 bases and J by 3 bases, with 12 bases between them. The germline V gene has CDR1 MNHNY and CDR2 SVGAGI (reference sequence). In nucleotides, the CDR3 is TGTGCCAGCAGTTCGCGCCAGGGGAAAGAGACCCAGTACTTC. Its translation: CASSSRQGKETQYF.

This clone was observed a few times. The chain recombines TRBV18 with TRBJ1-5; possibly TRBD1 for D (6 bases). Germline V gene sequence: CDR1 KGHSH, CDR2 LQKENI. V was clipped by 6 bases and J by 5 bases, with 11 bases between them. This CDR3 has 13 amino acids. The CDR3 reads CASSSAGDQPQHF. CDR3 nucleotides: TGTGCCAGCTCGAGTGCAGGGGATCAGCCCCAGCATTTT.

The chain uses TRBV7-2 and TRBJ2-1, with D tentatively TRBD1 (5 bases). There are 16 residues in the CDR3. Looked up from germline, CDR1 is SGHTA and CDR2 is FQGNSA. Trimming took 5 bases from V and 2 from J, leaving 16 bases between them. This CDR3 reads CASSPNFGATYNEQFF. CDR3 in DNA: TGTGCCAGCAGCCCCAATTTTGGGGCGACCTACAATGAGCAGTTCTTC.

The chain couples TRBV18 to TRBJ1-2; D gene unclear. Germline lookup yields CDR1 KGHSH and CDR2 LQKENI. Trimming pared 0 bases from V and 8 bases from J, leaving 10 bases between. The CDR3 length is 13 residues. The CDR3, as DNA: TGTGCCAGCTCACCACCGGAGGGTTTGGGCTACACCTTC. Its translation is CASSPPEGLGYTF. Full variable domain (rest looked up from reference TRBV18 and TRBJ1-2): NAGVMQNPRHLVRRRGQEARLRCSPMKGHSHVYWYRQLPEEGLKFMVYLQKENIIDESGMPKERFSAEFPKEGPSILRIQQVVRGDSAAYFCASSPPEGLGYTFGSGTRLTVV.

This chain links TRBV5-4 with TRBJ2-2; maybe TRBD1 (6 bases). This CDR3 comprises 15 residues. Trimming left V 4 bases short and J 5 bases short, with 15 bases between. Germline V lookup: CDR1 SGHNT, CDR2 YYREEE (reference sequence). The DNA for the CDR3 is TGTGCCAGCAGCCGTCCAGGGGTATGGACCGGGGAGCTGTTTTTT. It specifies CASSRPGVWTGELFF.

The chain has TRBV28 and TRBJ2-3, with D maybe TRBD2 (7 bases). Germline CDR1 is MDHEN and CDR2 is SYDVKM. Trimming took off 11 bases at V and 2 bases at J, with 20 bases between the two ends. The CDR3 has 15 amino acids. The chain's CDR3 is CAGGDRDTATDTQYF. CDR3 in DNA: TGTGCCGGGGGGGACCGGGACACCGCCACAGATACGCAGTATTTT.

There are a few counts of this clone. This chain links TRBV9 with TRBJ2-5; TRBD2 is a possible D gene (6 bases). V lost 4 bases and J 3 bases, leaving 10 bases between the germline ends. The CDR3 totals 13 residues. Germline CDR1 reads SGDLS; CDR2 reads YYNGEE. CDR3 DNA sequence: TGTGCCAGCAGCTCATTAGCGGAAGAGACCCAGTACTTC. This sequence encodes CASSSLAEETQYF.

This chain connects TRBV4-3 to TRBJ2-5; 7 positions match TRBD2. The CDR3 extends over 18 amino acids. Germline values: CDR1 LGHNA, CDR2 YSLEER. Unmatched junction bases numbered 14, after V lost 2 bases and J lost 2 bases. The CDR3 DNA reads as TGCGCCAGCAGCCAATACGATGCGGCCTGGGGAGGGCAAGAGACCCAGTACTTC. This gives the protein CASSQYDAAWGGQETQYF.

This chain uses TRBV7-9 with TRBJ1-1; the D gene is possibly TRBD1 (6 bases). The CDR3 has 15 amino acids. Trimming took 5 bases from V and 5 from J, leaving 18 bases between them. Germline values: CDR1 SEHNR, CDR2 FQNEAQ (reference sequence). The DNA of the CDR3 is TGTGCCAGCAGCATCCTAACAGGGCAGGAAACTGAAGCTTTCTTT. Translating gives CASSILTGQETEAFF.

The chain links TRBV6-4 to TRBJ2-1, with 9 bases fitting TRBD2. Per the germline V gene, CDR1 is MRHNA and CDR2 is SNTAGT. The CDR3 extends over 16 amino acids. V gave up 3 bases and J gave up 3 bases; unmatched junction bases: 6. The CDR3 reads CASSEGGTSSYNEQFF. The CDR3 DNA is TGTGCCAGCAGTGAGGGCGGGACTAGCAGCTACAATGAGCAGTTCTTC.

The chain recombines TRBV30 with TRBJ2-4; TRBD1 matches 9 bases. Germline V gene data show CDR1 as GTSNPN and CDR2 as SVGIG (reference sequence). The CDR3 is 15 residues long. J gave up 5 bases and V 5 bases, and 10 bases lay outside the gene matches. The CDR3 coding sequence is TGTGCCTGGGGGACAGGGAACGGGGATCAAAACATTCAGTACTTC. Amino acids: CAWGTGNGDQNIQYF.

Only a few counts were recorded for this clone. The rearrangement links TRBV7-3 to TRBJ2-6; D gene ambiguous. This CDR3 spans 16 amino acids. V was clipped by 3 bases and J by 0 bases, with 9 bases between them. Looked up from germline, CDR1 is SGHTA and CDR2 is FQGTGA. CDR3 amino acids: CASSFRHISGANVLTF. The CDR3 nucleotides read TGTGCCAGCAGCTTTCGACACATCTCTGGGGCCAACGTCCTGACTTTC.

For the CDR3, the DNA is TGTGCCAGCAGCGACAGGGGGAACACTGAAGCTTTCTTT. Translation gives CASSDRGNTEAFF. V is TRBV7-9 and J is TRBJ1-1, with 8 nucleotides matching TRBD1. V shed 5 bases, J shed 1 base, and the junction held 0 bases outside the gene matches. This CDR3 is 13 amino acids long. CDR1 and CDR2 (germline): SEHNR, FQNEAQ (reference sequence).

This clone was picked up a small number of times. V is TRBV5-1 and J is TRBJ2-7, with D hard to call. CDR3 size: 14 residues. V was shortened by 2 bases and J by 5 bases, with 14 bases between the two germline ends. Germline V CDR1 and CDR2: SGHRS, YFSETQ. The CDR3 sequence is CASSFQVNAHEQYF. CDR3 sequence (DNA): TGCGCCAGCAGCTTCCAGGTAAACGCTCACGAGCAGTACTTC. The variable domain in full, completed from reference TRBV5-1 and TRBJ2-7, reads KAGVTQTPRYLIKTRGQQVTLSCSPISGHRSVSWYQQTPGQGLQFLFEYFSETQRNKGNFPGRFSGRQFSNSRSEMNVSTLELGDSALYLCASSFQVNAHEQYFGPGTRLTVT.

This clone was observed a few times. The chain recombines TRBV30 with TRBJ1-5; D uncertain. The germline V gene encodes CDR1 GTSNPN and CDR2 SVGIG (reference sequence). V was clipped by 3 bases and J by 4 bases, with 10 bases between them. CDR3 length: 13 residues. DNA for the CDR3: TGTGCCTGGAGCCCAAGAGAGAATCAGCCCCAGCATTTT. It specifies CAWSPRENQPQHF.

The rearrangement uses TRBV2 and TRBJ1-2; possibly TRBD1 for D (6 bases). CDR3 length: 15 amino acids. V gave up 1 base and J gave up 4 bases, with 13 bases separating them. The germline gives CDR1 SNHLY, CDR2 FYNNEI. CDR3 bases: TGTGCCAGCAGTGAAGAGGGGGGGCCCTCCTATGGCTACACCTTC. Its translation: CASSEEGGPSYGYTF.

The CDR3 DNA follows: TGTGCCAGCAGTTCGCCCCTAGAGTACGAGCAGTACTTC. It codes for CASSSPLEYEQYF. The V call is TRBV6-6, the J call TRBJ2-7; D unresolved. Trimming left V 4 bases short and J 4 bases short, with 11 bases between. Looked up from germline, CDR1 is MNHNY and CDR2 is SVGAGI (reference sequence). This CDR3 has 13 amino acids.

The genes are TRBV9 and TRBJ2-2; 8 bases align to TRBD1. This CDR3 is built from 15 residues. Per germline, CDR1 SGDLS and CDR2 YYNGEE. Unmatched junction bases numbered 3, after V lost 0 bases and J lost 5 bases. The CDR3 region is CASSVAQGETGELFF. The CDR3 bases are TGTGCCAGCAGCGTAGCACAGGGGGAGACCGGGGAGCTGTTTTTT.

The chain links TRBV18 to TRBJ2-6; D is unresolved. Germline-derived CDR1 and CDR2 are KGHSH and LQKENI. The CDR3 sequence is 13 residues long. V dropped 8 bases and J dropped 0 bases, with 5 bases sitting between them. The CDR3 loop reads CASPHSGANVLTF. The CDR3 bases are TGTGCCAGCCCCCACTCTGGGGCCAACGTCCTGACTTTC.

This clone was detected a few times. The V call is TRBV28, the J call TRBJ2-7; the match to TRBD2 covers 11 bases. Trimming took 2 bases from V and 1 from J; bases not matched to a gene: 4. The CDR3 covers 16 residues. Per germline, CDR1 MDHEN and CDR2 SYDVKM. The CDR3 sequence: CASSLVGTSGSYEQYF. CDR3 sequence (DNA): TGTGCCAGCAGTTTAGTCGGGACTAGCGGATCCTACGAGCAGTACTTC. The whole variable domain, remainder taken from reference TRBV28 and TRBJ2-7, is DVKVTQSSRYLVKRTGEKVFLECVQDMDHENMFWYRQDPGLGLRLIYFSYDVKMKEKGDIPEGYSVSREKKERFSLILESASTNQTSMYLCASSLVGTSGSYEQYFGPGTRLTVT.